Listed below are T cell receptor beta chains from one sample, sequenced in a study of beta chain features in type 1 diabetes. Sequencing was performed with immunoSEQ multiplex PCR; in TCRdb, only in-frame clones are kept and a portion is missing. The sample comprises 150,000 to 160,000 clones, roughly 11% of which are singletons, and under 2.5% rests with the top ten. The sequenced material came from central memory CD4+ T cells from blood. These receptors all stem from a man between 18 and 29 years old in good health. Both conserved end residues are part of each CDR3. The D gene is left open where the match is weak. Size tells how often a clone was seen (once, few, many) or the class of an expanded clone, and some rows leave it out.

>TRBV4-3|NA|TRBJ1-4|NA
TGCGCCAGCAGCCAAGCCCCGCCGGGACCCACGAGGGGAACTAATGAAAAACTGTTTTTT
CASSQAPPGPTRGTNEKLFF
>TRBV30|NA|TRBJ1-2|few
TGTGCCTGGAGCACAGGACGCGTTATCAATGGCTACACCTTC
CAWSTGRVINGYTF
>TRBV30|TRBD1|TRBJ2-1|few
TGTGCCTGGAACCGTTTGACAGGGAGCAATGAGCAGTTCTTC
CAWNRLTGSNEQFF
>TRBV9|TRBD1|TRBJ2-1|many
TGTGCCAGCAGCCCACAGGGGACCGTTTACAATGAGCAGTTCTTC
CASSPQGTVYNEQFF
>TRBV15|TRBD1|TRBJ1-4|few
TGTGCCACCAGGCCGGGACAGGTGAATGAAAAACTGTTTTTT
CATRPGQVNEKLFF
>TRBV18|NA|TRBJ1-1|few
TGTGCCAGCTCACCCCGGGACGGCGGGGCTGAAGCTTTCTTT
CASSPRDGGAEAFF
>TRBV28|NA|TRBJ2-5|few
TGTGCCAGCAGCCCTACAGAGGTAGAGACCCAGTACTTC
CASSPTEVETQYF
>TRBV19|NA|TRBJ2-7|NA
TGTGCCAGTAGGGATCCAGGGCCTGTTCCACCTTCCTACGAGCAGTACTTC
CASRDPGPVPPSYEQYF
>TRBV4-3|NA|TRBJ2-1|NA
TGCGCCAGCAGCCAAGACGCTAGCAGGTTCTACAATGAGCAGTTCTTC
CASSQDASRFYNEQFF
>TRBV18|TRBD1|TRBJ1-5|few
TGTGCCAGCTCGTCCGGGACAGGGATCGGCAATCAGCCCCAGCATTTT
CASSSGTGIGNQPQHF
>TRBV7-9|TRBD1|TRBJ2-1|few
TGTGCCAGCAGCTTAGTGGGGACAGGGCTCAATGAGCAGTTCTTC
CASSLVGTGLNEQFF
>TRBV7-2|TRBD1|TRBJ1-5|few
TGTGCCAGCAGCTTAATGGGAGGGGGCCCCTTTAGCAATCAGCCCCAGCATTTT
CASSLMGGGPFSNQPQHF
>TRBV9|NA|TRBJ2-6|NA
TGTGCCAGCAGCGTTCCGGGACGGTGGAACGTCCTGACTTTC
CASSVPGRWNVLTF
>TRBV19|NA|TRBJ2-6|few
TGTGCCAGTACTCTAGGAGGCTCCTACTCTGGGGCCAACGTCCTGACTTTC
CASTLGGSYSGANVLTF
>TRBV7-2|TRBD1|TRBJ2-5|few
TGTGCCAGCAGCTTAAGGACAGGCCAAGAGACCCAGTACTTC
CASSLRTGQETQYF
>TRBV9|NA|TRBJ2-3|NA
TGTGCCAGCAGCGCGGGCACAGATACGCAGTATTTT
CASSAGTDTQYF
>TRBV7-2|NA|TRBJ2-1|few
TGTGCCAGCAGCCACCTTCAAGGGATCGTGTTCTTC
CASSHLQGIVFF
>TRBV14|TRBD1|TRBJ1-2|few
TGTGCCAGCAGCCAGAGACAGGGGGAATTGTATGGCTACACCTTC
CASSQRQGELYGYTF
>TRBV6-5|TRBD1|TRBJ1-4|few
TGTGCCAGCAGCCGACAGGGGGCCAGCTCTGAAAAACTGTTTTTT
CASSRQGASSEKLFF
>TRBV18|TRBD1|TRBJ2-7|NA
TGTGCCAGCTCACCTTCTGGGACAGGGGTTTTGTACGAGCAGTACTTC
CASSPSGTGVLYEQYF
>TRBV6-5|NA|TRBJ1-2|NA
TGTGCCAGCAGTTCCGCGTATAGGGGCTACACCTTC
CASSSAYRGYTF
>TRBV7-9|TRBD1|TRBJ2-6|few
TGTGCCAGCAGCTTCCCGCGCGGACAGGGTCCGAGTGTCCTGACTTTC
CASSFPRGQGPSVLTF
>TRBV7-3|TRBD2|TRBJ2-7|few
TGTGCCACCGCGACTAGCGGGACCACTAAGGAGCAGTACTTC
CATATSGTTKEQYF
>TRBV18|NA|TRBJ1-1|NA
TGTGCCAGCTCACCGGGACTAGAAGCGTCAACTGAAGCTTTCTTT
CASSPGLEASTEAFF
>TRBV6-6|NA|TRBJ1-1|few
TGTGCCAGCAGTTATAGGGCCACTGAAGCTTTCTTT
CASSYRATEAFF
>TRBV11-2|TRBD2|TRBJ2-3|NA
TGTGCCAGCATCCCCTTAGCGGGAGTAAGCACAGATACGCAGTATTTT
CASIPLAGVSTDTQYF
>TRBV29-1|TRBD1|TRBJ1-1|few
TGCAGCGTTGAGAGGACAGGGCTGAACACTGAAGCTTTCTTT
CSVERTGLNTEAFF
>TRBV30|NA|TRBJ1-2|few
TGTGCCTGGAGAATCCGGAGGGGCTACACCTTC
CAWRIRRGYTF
>TRBV25-1|TRBD1|TRBJ1-4|few
TGTGCCAGCAGTGAATACGGGACAGGGTGGACTAATGAAAAACTGTTTTTT
CASSEYGTGWTNEKLFF
>TRBV7-9|NA|TRBJ1-1|NA
TGTGCCAGCAGCTTAGAGGCTTCAGTCACTGAAGCTTTCTTT
CASSLEASVTEAFF
>TRBV10-3|NA|TRBJ2-3|few
TGTGCCATCAGTAACATCGACACCGAGCAGTATTTT
CAISNIDTEQYF
>TRBV27|NA|TRBJ2-7|NA
TGTGCCAGCCGATCCGGGGCCTACACTCTCTACGAGCAGTACTTC
CASRSGAYTLYEQYF
>TRBV6-5|NA|TRBJ2-5|few
TGTGCCAGCTCGGCCGACCAAGAGACCCAGTACTTC
CASSADQETQYF
>TRBV18|NA|TRBJ1-6|few
TGTGCCAGCTCACCGACCCAGGGAGAATCCAATTCACCCCTCCACTTT
CASSPTQGESNSPLHF
>TRBV2|NA|TRBJ1-6|few
TGTGCCAGCAGTGAAGGAGGCCCCCTCCACTTT
CASSEGGPLHF
>TRBV9|NA|TRBJ2-2|NA
TGTGCCAGCAGCGTAGCAGGGGGGCCGGTCACCGGGGAGCTGTTTTTT
CASSVAGGPVTGELFF
>TRBV4-3|NA|TRBJ2-6|NA
TGCGCCAGCAGCCCCGATAGGAAAGGAGTGGCTGGGGCCAACGTCCTGACTTTC
CASSPDRKGVAGANVLTF
>TRBV4-3|NA|TRBJ2-2|NA
TGCGCCAGTTCCCCCGGGTCGAACACCGGGGAGCTGTTTTTT
CASSPGSNTGELFF
>TRBV5-1|NA|TRBJ2-7|few
TGCGCCAGCTCCCTGAGGGGGGATGCCTACGAGCAGTACTTC
CASSLRGDAYEQYF
>TRBV5-6|NA|TRBJ2-1|few
TGTGCCAGCAGCCTTACTCAGTTCCGCCTGGTCTCCTACAATGAGCAGTTCTTC
CASSLTQFRLVSYNEQFF
>TRBV28|NA|TRBJ1-1|NA
TGTGCCAGCAGTTCCCCGCAGGTTAGGGACACTGAAGCTTTCTTT
CASSSPQVRDTEAFF
>TRBV9|NA|TRBJ1-1|NA
TGTGCCAGCAGCAACCTCTTGGGGGGAACTGAAGCTTTCTTT
CASSNLLGGTEAFF
>TRBV7-9|TRBD1|TRBJ1-2|NA
TGTGCCAGCGGGACAGGGGGCGCGGGCTACACCTTC
CASGTGGAGYTF
>TRBV7-9|NA|TRBJ2-3|few
TGTGCCAGCAGCATAGGACAGTCCTTTCTAGGTACGCAGTATTTT
CASSIGQSFLGTQYF
>TRBV6-5|TRBD1|TRBJ1-5|few
TGTGCCAGCAGACCGGGACAGGGGAGGCAGCCCCAGCATTTT
CASRPGQGRQPQHF
>TRBV25-1|TRBD1|TRBJ1-1|few
TGTGCCAGCAGTGCGGGACAGACTGAAGCTTTCTTT
CASSAGQTEAFF
>TRBV11-2|TRBD1|TRBJ2-7|few
TGTGCCAGCAGCCGGGACAGGAAGTACGAGCAGTACTTC
CASSRDRKYEQYF
>TRBV29-1|TRBD1|TRBJ2-5|NA
TGCAGCGTTGTGAGGGGGCGGAAGGAGACCCAGTACTTC
CSVVRGRKETQYF
>TRBV2|TRBD2|TRBJ2-5|NA
TGTGCCAGCAGTGAGTCTACTAGCGGGAAGACCCAGTACTTC
CASSESTSGKTQYF
>TRBV14|NA|TRBJ2-2|few
TGTGCCAGCAGCCAGTCTCGGAACACCGGGGAGCTGTTTTTT
CASSQSRNTGELFF
>TRBV30|TRBD2|TRBJ2-7|NA
TGTGCCTGGACTAGCGGGGGCCACGAGCAGTACTTC
CAWTSGGHEQYF
>TRBV30|NA|TRBJ2-1|NA
TGTGCCTGGAGTGACAGCTACTCCTACAATGAGCAGTTCTTC
CAWSDSYSYNEQFF
>TRBV25-1|NA|TRBJ1-2|few
TGTGCCAGCAGTGAACGTGGTGGCGGCTACACCTTC
CASSERGGGYTF
>TRBV6-1|NA|TRBJ2-3|NA
TGTGCCAGCAACATTCTCCAGACTAGCACAGATACGCAGTATTTT
CASNILQTSTDTQYF
>TRBV9|NA|TRBJ1-5|many
TGTGCCAGCAGTAGGTCGGTAGATCAGCCCCAGCATTTT
CASSRSVDQPQHF
>TRBV14|NA|TRBJ2-1|NA
TGTGCCAGCAGCCAAGCTTGGGGTGGACGGAATGAGCAGTTCTTC
CASSQAWGGRNEQFF